A single sample is the source of the 5 T cell receptor beta chains below, sequenced in a study of blood T cells in healthy people across ages (dated by TCRdb to the mid-2010s). The library was generated by 5' RACE. The sequencing machine was an Illumina HiSeq 2500. The second PCR ran for about 6 to 12 cycles and used a J-beta primer mix along with a sample-barcoded 5' primer. The public reads were run again by TCRdb, first through fastp at Q25 and then through MiXCR, and only productive beta chains were kept. Every entry covers one CDR3 protein and lists the most common genes and DNA from its rows. The sample yields 900,000 to 950,000 distinct CDR3 sequences; under 35% were counted once. The top ten constitute about a tenth of the sample. In addition, the sample was reused for a study of T cells of mothers and their children.

The sequenced sample consisted of blood. These receptors all stem from a woman in her forties in good health.

This clonotype was detected many times. The rearrangement links TRBV9 to TRBJ2-3, with 8 bases identical to TRBD2. The CDR3 is made up of 14 amino acids. The V segment lost 4 bases and the J segment 4 bases; nucleotides outside the gene matches: 5. Germline V gene sequence: CDR1 SGDLS, CDR2 YYNGEE. This chain's CDR3 is CASSYSGVADTQYF. The CDR3 DNA follows: TGTGCCAGCAGCTATAGCGGGGTAGCAGATACGCAGTATTTT.

This chain uses TRBV7-8 with TRBJ2-1, with D tentatively TRBD2 (5 bases). Trimming pared 5 bases from V and 4 bases from J, leaving 18 bases between. The CDR3 length is 16 residues. CDR1 and CDR2 (germline): SGHVS, FQNEAQ. The CDR3 loop is CASSRTLSRGYNEQFF. The CDR3, as DNA: TGTGCCAGCAGCCGGACTTTATCTCGGGGTTACAATGAGCAGTTCTTC.

The chain recombines TRBV19 with TRBJ2-1, with no clear D. The CDR3 consists of 11 residues. The V end lost 8 bases, the J end lost 7 bases, and 9 bases lay between the germline ends. The V gene's germline CDR1 is LNHDA and CDR2 SQIVND (reference sequence). CDR3 DNA: TGTGCCAGTCACCTAGAGAATGAGCAGTTCTTC. Protein product: CASHLENEQFF.

The table lists this clonotype with many counts. The rearrangement uses TRBV7-2 and TRBJ2-7; 7 bases align to TRBD1. The junction had 3 bases not matched to a gene; V was cut back by 4 bases and J by 3 bases. The length of the CDR3 is 13 residues. Germline V gives CDR1 SGHTA, CDR2 FQGNSA. CDR3 loop: CASSWTGVYEQYF. In nucleotides, the CDR3 is TGTGCCAGCAGCTGGACAGGAGTCTACGAGCAGTACTTC.

The table lists this clonotype with a few counts. The V gene is TRBV11-2, the J gene TRBJ1-6, with D maybe TRBD1 (6 bases). This CDR3 comprises 15 residues. V lost 7 bases and J lost 5, with 15 bases in between. Germline V gene data show CDR1 as SGHAT and CDR2 as FQNNGV. CDR3: CASTLGGLNNSPLHF. In DNA form, the CDR3 reads TGTGCCAGCACCCTAGGGGGGCTTAATAATTCACCCCTCCACTTT.